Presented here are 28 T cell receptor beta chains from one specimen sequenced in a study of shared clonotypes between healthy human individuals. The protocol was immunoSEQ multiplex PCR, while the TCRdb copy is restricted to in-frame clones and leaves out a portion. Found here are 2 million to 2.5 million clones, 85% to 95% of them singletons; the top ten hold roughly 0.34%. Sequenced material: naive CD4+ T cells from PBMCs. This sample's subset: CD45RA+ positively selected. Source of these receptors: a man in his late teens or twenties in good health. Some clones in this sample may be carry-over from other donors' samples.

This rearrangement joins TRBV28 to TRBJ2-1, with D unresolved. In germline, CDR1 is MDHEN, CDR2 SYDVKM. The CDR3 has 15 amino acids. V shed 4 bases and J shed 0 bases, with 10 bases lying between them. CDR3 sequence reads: CASSSFMSSYNEQFF. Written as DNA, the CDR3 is TGTGCCAGCAGTTCCTTTATGAGCTCCTACAATGAGCAGTTCTTC.

CDR3: CASSIMTASGGSNQPQHF. CDR3 bases: TGTGCCAGTAGTATTATGACAGCCTCGGGGGGAAGCAATCAGCCCCAGCATTTT. The chain recombines TRBV19 with TRBJ1-5; D may be TRBD1 (5 bases). The germline CDR1 and CDR2 sequences are LNHDA and SQIVND (reference sequence). V was cut by 3 bases and J by 1 base, with 19 bases left in between. This CDR3 is built from 18 residues.

CDR3 nucleotide sequence: TGTGCCAGCAGCGCTCTAGCGACCCTCACTTACGAGCAGTACTTC. It yields the protein CASSALATLTYEQYF. This rearrangement joins TRBV28 to TRBJ2-7; D perhaps matches TRBD2 (6 bases). The CDR3 length is 15 residues. The V gene's germline CDR1 is MDHEN and CDR2 SYDVKM. V was cut by 6 bases and J by 4 bases, with 19 bases left in between.

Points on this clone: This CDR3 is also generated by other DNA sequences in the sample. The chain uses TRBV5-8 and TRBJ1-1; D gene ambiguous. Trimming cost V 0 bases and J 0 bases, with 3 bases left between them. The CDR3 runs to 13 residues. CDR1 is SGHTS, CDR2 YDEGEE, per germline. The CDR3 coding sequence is TGTGCCAGCAGCTTGGAGTTGAACACTGAAGCTTTCTTT. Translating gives CASSLELNTEAFF.

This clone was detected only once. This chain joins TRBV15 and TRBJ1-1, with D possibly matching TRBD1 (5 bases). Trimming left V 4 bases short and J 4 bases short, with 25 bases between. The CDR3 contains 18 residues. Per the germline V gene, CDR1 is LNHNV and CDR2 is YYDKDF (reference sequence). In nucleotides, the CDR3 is TGTGCCACCAGCACAGACTACGTTTACCCCGACCAGGGCACTGAAGCTTTCTTT. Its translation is CATSTDYVYPDQGTEAFF.

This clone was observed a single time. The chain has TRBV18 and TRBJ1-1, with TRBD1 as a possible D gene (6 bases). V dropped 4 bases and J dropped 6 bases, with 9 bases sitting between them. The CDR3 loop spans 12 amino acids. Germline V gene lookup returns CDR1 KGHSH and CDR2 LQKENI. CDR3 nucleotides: TGTGCCAGCTCACAACAGGGATCTGAAGCTTTCTTT. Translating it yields CASSQQGSEAFF.

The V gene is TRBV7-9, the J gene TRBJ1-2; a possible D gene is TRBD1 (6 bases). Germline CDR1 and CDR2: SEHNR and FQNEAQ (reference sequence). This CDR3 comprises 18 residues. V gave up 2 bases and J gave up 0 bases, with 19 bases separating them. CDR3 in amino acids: CASSLSQGWSAANYGYTF. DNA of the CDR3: TGTGCCAGCAGCTTATCACAGGGATGGTCCGCCGCTAACTATGGCTACACCTTC. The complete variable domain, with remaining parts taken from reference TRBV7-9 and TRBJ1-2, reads DTGVSQNPRHKITKRGQNVTFRCDPISEHNRLYWYRQTLGQGPEFLTYFQNEAQLEKSRLLSDRFSAERPKGSFSTLEIQRTEQGDSAMYLCASSLSQGWSAANYGYTFGSGTRLTVV.

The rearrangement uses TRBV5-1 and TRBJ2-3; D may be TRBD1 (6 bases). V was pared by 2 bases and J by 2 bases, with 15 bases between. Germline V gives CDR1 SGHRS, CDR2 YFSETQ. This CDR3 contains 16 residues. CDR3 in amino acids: CASSLGDNYLTDTQYF. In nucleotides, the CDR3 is TGCGCCAGCAGCTTAGGGGACAACTACCTCACAGATACGCAGTATTTT. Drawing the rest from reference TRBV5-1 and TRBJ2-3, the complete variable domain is KAGVTQTPRYLIKTRGQQVTLSCSPISGHRSVSWYQQTPGQGLQFLFEYFSETQRNKGNFPGRFSGRQFSNSRSEMNVSTLELGDSALYLCASSLGDNYLTDTQYFGPGTRLTVL.

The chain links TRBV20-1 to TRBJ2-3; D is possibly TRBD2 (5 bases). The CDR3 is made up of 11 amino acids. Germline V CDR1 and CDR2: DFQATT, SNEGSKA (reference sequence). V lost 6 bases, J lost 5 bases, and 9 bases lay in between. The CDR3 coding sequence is TGCAGTGCGAAGAGGGTAGATACGCAGTATTTT. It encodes CSAKRVDTQYF.

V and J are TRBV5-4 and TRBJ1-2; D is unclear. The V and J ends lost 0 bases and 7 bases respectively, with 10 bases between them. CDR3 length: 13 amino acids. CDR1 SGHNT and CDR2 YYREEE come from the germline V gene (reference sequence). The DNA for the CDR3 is TGTGCCAGCAGCTTGGGTTCACAAGGTGGCTACACCTTC. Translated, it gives CASSLGSQGGYTF.

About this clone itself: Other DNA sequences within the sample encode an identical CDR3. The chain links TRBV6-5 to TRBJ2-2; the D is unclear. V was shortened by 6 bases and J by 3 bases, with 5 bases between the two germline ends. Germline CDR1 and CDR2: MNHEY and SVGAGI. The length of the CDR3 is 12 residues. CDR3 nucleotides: TGTGCCAGCAGGAGGTACACCGGGGAGCTGTTTTTT. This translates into CASRRYTGELFF.

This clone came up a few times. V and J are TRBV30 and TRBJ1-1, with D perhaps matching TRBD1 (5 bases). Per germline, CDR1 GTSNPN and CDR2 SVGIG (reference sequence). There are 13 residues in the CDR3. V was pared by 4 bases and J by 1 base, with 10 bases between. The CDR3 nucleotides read TGTGCCTGGAACCAGGGACCGAACACTGAAGCTTTCTTT. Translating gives CAWNQGPNTEAFF.

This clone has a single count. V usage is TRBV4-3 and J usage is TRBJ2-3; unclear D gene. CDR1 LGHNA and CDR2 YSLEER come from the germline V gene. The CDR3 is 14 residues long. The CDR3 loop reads CASRKADGTDTQYF. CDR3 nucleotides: TGCGCTTCACGCAAGGCGGACGGCACAGATACGCAGTATTTT.

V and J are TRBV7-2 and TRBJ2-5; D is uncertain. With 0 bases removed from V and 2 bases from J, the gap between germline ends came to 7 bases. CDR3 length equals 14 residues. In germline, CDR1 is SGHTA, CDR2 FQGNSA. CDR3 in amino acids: CASSLASSQETQYF. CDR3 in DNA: TGTGCCAGCAGCTTAGCGTCCAGTCAAGAGACCCAGTACTTC.

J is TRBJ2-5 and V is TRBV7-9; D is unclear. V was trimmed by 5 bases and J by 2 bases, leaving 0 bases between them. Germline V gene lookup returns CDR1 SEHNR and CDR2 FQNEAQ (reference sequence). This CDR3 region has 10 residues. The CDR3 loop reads CASSQETQYF. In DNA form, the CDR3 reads TGTGCCAGCAGCCAAGAGACCCAGTACTTC. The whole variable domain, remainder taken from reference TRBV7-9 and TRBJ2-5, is DTGVSQNPRHKITKRGQNVTFRCDPISEHNRLYWYRQTLGQGPEFLTYFQNEAQLEKSRLLSDRFSAERPKGSFSTLEIQRTEQGDSAMYLCASSQETQYFGPGTRLLVL.

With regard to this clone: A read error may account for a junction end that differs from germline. The CDR3, as DNA: TGTGCCACCAGCCGAGACAGGTACTCCTACGAGCAGTACTTC. The encoded protein is CATSRDRYSYEQYF. The chain joins TRBV15 to TRBJ2-7; TRBD1 might be the D (6 bases). The length of the CDR3 is 14 residues. The germline CDR1 and CDR2 sequences are LNHNV and YYDKDF (reference sequence).

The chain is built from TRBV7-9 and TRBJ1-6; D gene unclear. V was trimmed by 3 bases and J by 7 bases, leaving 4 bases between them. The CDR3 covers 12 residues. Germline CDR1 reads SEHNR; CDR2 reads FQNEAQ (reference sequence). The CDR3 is CASSFVNSPLHF. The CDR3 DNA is TGTGCCAGCAGCTTTGTCAATTCACCCCTCCACTTT.

The chain's CDR3 is CASSQDKWPSGYSTQETQYF. CDR3 coding DNA: TGTGCCAGCAGCCAAGACAAGTGGCCTAGCGGGTATTCAACCCAAGAGACCCAGTACTTC. This chain joins TRBV14 and TRBJ2-5; 8 bases match TRBD2. The CDR3 is made up of 20 amino acids. In germline, CDR1 is SGHDN, CDR2 FVKESK. Trimming at V came to 0 bases and at J to 1 base, leaving 16 bases not matched to a gene.

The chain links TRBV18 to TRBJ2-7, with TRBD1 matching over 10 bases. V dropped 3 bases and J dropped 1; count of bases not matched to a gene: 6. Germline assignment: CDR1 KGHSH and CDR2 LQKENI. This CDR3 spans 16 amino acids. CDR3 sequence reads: CASSPRTGGNSYEQYF. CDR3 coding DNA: TGTGCCAGCTCACCTCGGACAGGGGGTAATTCCTACGAGCAGTACTTC.

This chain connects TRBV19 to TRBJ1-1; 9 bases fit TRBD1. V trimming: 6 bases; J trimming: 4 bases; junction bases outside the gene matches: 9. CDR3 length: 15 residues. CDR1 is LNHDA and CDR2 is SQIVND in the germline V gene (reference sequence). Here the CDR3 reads CASRIATGGRTEAFF. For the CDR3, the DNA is TGTGCCAGTAGAATCGCTACAGGGGGCCGCACTGAAGCTTTCTTT. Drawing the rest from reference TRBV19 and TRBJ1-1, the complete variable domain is DGGITQSPKYLFRKEGQNVTLSCEQNLNHDAMYWYRQDPGQGLRLIYYSQIVNDFQKGDIAEGYSVSREKKESFPLTVTSAQKNPTAFYLCASRIATGGRTEAFFGQGTRLTVV.

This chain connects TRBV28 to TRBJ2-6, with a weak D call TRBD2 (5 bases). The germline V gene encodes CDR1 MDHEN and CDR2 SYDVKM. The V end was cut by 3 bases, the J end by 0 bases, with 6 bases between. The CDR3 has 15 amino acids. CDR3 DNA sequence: TGTGCCAGCAGTTTTGGGAGCTCTGGGGCCAACGTCCTGACTTTC. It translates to CASSFGSSGANVLTF.

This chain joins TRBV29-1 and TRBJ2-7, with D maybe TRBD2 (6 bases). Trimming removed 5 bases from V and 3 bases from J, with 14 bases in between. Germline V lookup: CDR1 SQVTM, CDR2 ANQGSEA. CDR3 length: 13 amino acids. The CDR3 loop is CSVRTNGSYEQYF. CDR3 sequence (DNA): TGCAGCGTTAGGACTAACGGGAGCTACGAGCAGTACTTC.

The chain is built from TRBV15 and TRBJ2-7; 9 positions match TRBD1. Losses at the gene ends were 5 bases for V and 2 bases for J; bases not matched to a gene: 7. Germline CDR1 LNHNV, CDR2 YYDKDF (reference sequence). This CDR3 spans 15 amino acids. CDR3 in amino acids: CATSRGRDRAYEQYF. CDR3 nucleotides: TGTGCCACCAGCCGAGGCCGGGACAGGGCCTACGAGCAGTACTTC.

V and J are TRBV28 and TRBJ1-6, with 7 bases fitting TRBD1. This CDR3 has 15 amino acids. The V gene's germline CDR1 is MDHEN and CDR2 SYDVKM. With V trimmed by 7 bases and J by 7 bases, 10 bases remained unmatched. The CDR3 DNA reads TGTGCCAGCAATCAAGCTACAGGGGAGAATTCACCCCTCCACTTT. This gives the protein CASNQATGENSPLHF.

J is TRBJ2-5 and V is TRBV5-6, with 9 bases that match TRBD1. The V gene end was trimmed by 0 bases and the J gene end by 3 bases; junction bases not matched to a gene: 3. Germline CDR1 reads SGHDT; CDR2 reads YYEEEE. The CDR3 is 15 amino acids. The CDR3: CASSLVQGAEETQYF. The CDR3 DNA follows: TGTGCCAGCAGCTTGGTACAGGGGGCTGAAGAGACCCAGTACTTC.

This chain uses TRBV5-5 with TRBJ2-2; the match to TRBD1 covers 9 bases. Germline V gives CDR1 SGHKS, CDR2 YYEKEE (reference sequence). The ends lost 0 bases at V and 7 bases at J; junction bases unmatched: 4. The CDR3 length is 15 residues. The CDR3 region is CASSLGQGVVGELFF. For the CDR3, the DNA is TGTGCCAGCAGCTTGGGACAGGGGGTTGTCGGGGAGCTGTTTTTT.

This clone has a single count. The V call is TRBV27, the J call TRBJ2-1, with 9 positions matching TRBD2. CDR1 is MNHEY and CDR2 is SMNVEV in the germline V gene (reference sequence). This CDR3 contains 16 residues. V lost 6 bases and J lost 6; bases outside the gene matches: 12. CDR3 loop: CASSRFTSGSVNEQFF. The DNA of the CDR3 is TGTGCCAGCAGCCGTTTCACTAGCGGGTCGGTCAATGAGCAGTTCTTC.

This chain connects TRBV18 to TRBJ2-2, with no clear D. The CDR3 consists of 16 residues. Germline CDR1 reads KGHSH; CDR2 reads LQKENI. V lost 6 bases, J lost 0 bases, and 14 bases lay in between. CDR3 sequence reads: CASSLVLPANTGELFF. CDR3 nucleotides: TGTGCCAGCTCCCTCGTTTTACCCGCGAACACCGGGGAGCTGTTTTTT.